This TCR beta chain comes out of a study of blood T cell repertoires in COVID-19. Per the original data handling: Estimation of nucleated cell counts was performed using reference gene primer amplification. The data were produced by immunoSEQ multiplex PCR, yet TCRdb's version contains in-frame clones alone and is incomplete. V and J calls and clone size are as listed in that table; D and trimming were resolved from the DNA. This table holds around 300,000 clones, approximately 83% found once. Germline CDR1 reads SGDLS; CDR2 reads YYNGEE. The CDR3 totals 16 residues. Trimming cost V 0 bases and J 0 bases, with 9 bases left between them.

The sequence was obtained from a woman under 40 who had recovered from COVID-19. Specimen: peripheral blood. This chain joins TRBV9 and TRBJ1-4; perhaps TRBD1 as D (5 bases). The CDR3 nucleotides are TGTGCCAGCAGCGTAGGTTGGGACTCAACTAATGAAAAACTGTTTTTT. Its protein is CASSVGWDSTNEKLFF.